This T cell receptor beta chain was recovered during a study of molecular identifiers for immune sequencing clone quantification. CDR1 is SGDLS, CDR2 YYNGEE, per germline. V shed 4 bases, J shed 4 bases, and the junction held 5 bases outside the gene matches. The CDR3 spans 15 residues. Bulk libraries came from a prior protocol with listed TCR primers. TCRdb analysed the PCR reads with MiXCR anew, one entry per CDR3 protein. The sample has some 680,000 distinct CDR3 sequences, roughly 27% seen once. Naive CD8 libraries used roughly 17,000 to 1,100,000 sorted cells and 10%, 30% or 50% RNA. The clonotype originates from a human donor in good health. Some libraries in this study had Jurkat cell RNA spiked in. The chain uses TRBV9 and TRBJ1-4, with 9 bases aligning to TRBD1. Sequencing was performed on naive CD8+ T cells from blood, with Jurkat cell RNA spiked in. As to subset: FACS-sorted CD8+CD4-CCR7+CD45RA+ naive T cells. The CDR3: CASSSRDRDNEKLFF. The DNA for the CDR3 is TGTGCCAGCAGCAGCCGGGACAGGGATAATGAAAAACTGTTTTTT.